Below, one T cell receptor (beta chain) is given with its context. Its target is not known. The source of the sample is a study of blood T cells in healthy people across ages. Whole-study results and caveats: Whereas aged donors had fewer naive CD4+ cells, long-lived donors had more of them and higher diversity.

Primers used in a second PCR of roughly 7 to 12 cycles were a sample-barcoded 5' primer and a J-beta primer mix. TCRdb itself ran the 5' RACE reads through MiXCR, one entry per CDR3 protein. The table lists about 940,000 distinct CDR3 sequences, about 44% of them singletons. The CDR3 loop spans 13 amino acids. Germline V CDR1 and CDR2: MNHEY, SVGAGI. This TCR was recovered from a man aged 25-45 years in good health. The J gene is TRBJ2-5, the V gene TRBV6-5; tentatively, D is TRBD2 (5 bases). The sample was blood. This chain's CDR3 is CATGVFLYNEQYF. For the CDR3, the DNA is TGTGCTACCGGGGTTTTCTTATATAATGAGCAGTACTTC.